These 23 T cell receptor beta chains share one sample of origin, sequenced in a study of blood T cell repertoires in COVID-19 (dated by TCRdb to 2018 to 2021). Library preparation employed the immunoSEQ multiplex PCR assay. Imported from immuneACCESS, the table was reduced by TCRdb to in-frame sequences with V and J called. These copies leave out some clones; in studies compared against another copy, an unresolved V gene accounts for under half, and the cause of the remainder is not known. The sample yields 40,000 or so clones; approximately 85% were counted once. The ten largest clones take up 10% to 15% of the sample. The material sequenced was peripheral blood. These receptors all stem from a human donor in a cohort sampled during active COVID-19.

The chain combines TRBV19 with TRBJ2-1; 7 bases match TRBD1. Germline CDR1 reads LNHDA; CDR2 reads SQIVND (reference sequence). This CDR3 region has 15 residues. Trimming cost V 1 base and J 4 bases; bases outside gene matches: 4. DNA for the CDR3: TGTGCCAGTAGTATAGCCGGACAGGCTTACAATGAGCAGTTCTTC. Protein sequence: CASSIAGQAYNEQFF.

The rearrangement joins TRBV5-6 to TRBJ2-7; D is uncertain. The CDR3 totals 15 residues. Trimming shortened V by 2 bases and J by 2 bases, and 14 bases separated the two germline ends. Germline V gives CDR1 SGHDT, CDR2 YYEEEE. The CDR3 loop reads CASSFSRVLAYEQYF. CDR3 in DNA: TGTGCCAGCAGCTTTTCCCGGGTTTTAGCCTACGAGCAGTACTTC.

This clone was observed once. V usage is TRBV7-9 and J usage is TRBJ2-3; possibly TRBD1 for D (5 bases). Germline CDR1 is SEHNR and CDR2 is FQNEAQ (reference sequence). The CDR3 is 11 residues long. V shed 10 bases and J shed 5 bases, with 10 bases lying between them. CDR3 sequence: CAILRGDTQYF. DNA of the CDR3: TGTGCCATCCTAAGGGGAGATACGCAGTATTTT.

This chain connects TRBV6-5 to TRBJ2-1, with 10 bases matching TRBD1. The CDR3 spans 15 residues. The V gene's germline CDR1 is MNHEY and CDR2 SVGAGI. Trimming removed 2 bases from V and 8 bases from J; junction bases left unmatched: 6. CDR3 region: CASSYAGTGVHEQFF. CDR3 DNA: TGTGCCAGCAGTTACGCAGGGACAGGGGTACATGAGCAGTTCTTC.

Notes on this clone: This same CDR3 is encoded by further DNA sequences in the sample. This sequence joins TRBV6-1 and TRBJ1-3; D is unresolved. CDR1 and CDR2 from the germline V gene are MNHNS and SASEGT. V gave up 3 bases and J gave up 0 bases, with 6 bases separating them. The CDR3 runs to 14 residues. CDR3 DNA sequence: TGTGCCAGCAGTGACGGTAACTCTGGAAACACCATATATTTT. This encodes CASSDGNSGNTIYF.

This clone was recorded a few times. The V call is TRBV27, the J call TRBJ1-1; 8 bases map to TRBD1. CDR1 is MNHEY, CDR2 SMNVEV, per germline (reference sequence). The CDR3 is 14 residues long. The V segment lost 5 bases and the J segment 5 bases; nucleotides outside the gene matches: 7. The CDR3 nucleotides read TGTGCCAGCAGTACCCGCAGGACAGGGACTGAAGCTTTCTTT. This translates into CASSTRRTGTEAFF.

The gene calls are TRBV7-2 and TRBJ1-6; 7 nucleotides align to TRBD1. Per the germline V gene, CDR1 is SGHTA and CDR2 is FQGNSA. V shed 6 bases and J 3 bases; nucleotides not matched to a gene: 2. CDR3 length: 14 residues. CDR3 in amino acids: CASRRQGYNSPLHF. As DNA, the CDR3 is TGTGCCAGCAGAAGACAGGGCTATAATTCACCCCTCCACTTT.

This clone was seen only once. The chain couples TRBV7-2 to TRBJ1-4; 11 bases align to TRBD1. The CDR3 is made up of 15 amino acids. CDR1 and CDR2 from the germline V gene are SGHTA and FQGNSA. Losses at the gene ends were 5 bases for V and 7 bases for J; bases not matched to a gene: 6. CDR3 DNA sequence: TGTGCCAGCAGCCCAGGACAGGGGGCAGGTGAAAAACTGTTTTTT. This sequence encodes CASSPGQGAGEKLFF. The whole variable domain, remainder taken from reference TRBV7-2 and TRBJ1-4, is GAGVSQSPSNKVTEKGKDVELRCDPISGHTALYWYRQSLGQGLEFLIYFQGNSAPDKSGLPSDRFSAERTGGSVSTLTIQRTQQEDSAVYLCASSPGQGAGEKLFFGSGTQLSVL.

This chain links TRBV19 with TRBJ1-2; TRBD1 aligns across 9 bases. J lost 5 bases, V lost 6 bases, and 10 bases had no gene match. This CDR3 has 15 amino acids. Germline V gives CDR1 LNHDA, CDR2 SQIVND (reference sequence). CDR3 DNA: TGTGCCAGTAGGGACCGGACAGGGGCAAGGTATGGCTACACCTTC. This translates into CASRDRTGARYGYTF.

The chain couples TRBV5-8 to TRBJ2-1, with 10 bases matching TRBD1. The CDR3 is 17 residues long. Per germline, CDR1 SGHTS and CDR2 YDEGEE. J gave up 5 bases and V 9 bases, and 17 bases lay outside the gene matches. This CDR3 is CATPGQGSISFNNEQFF. The CDR3 DNA reads TGTGCCACCCCGGGACAGGGGTCGATTTCGTTTAACAATGAGCAGTTCTTC. Supplemented by reference TRBV5-8 and TRBJ2-1, the full variable domain reads EAGVTQSPTHLIKTRGQQATLRCSPISGHTSVYWYQQALGLGLQFLLWYDEGEERNRGNFPPRFSGRQFPNYSSELNVNALELEDSALYLCATPGQGSISFNNEQFFGPGTRLTVL.

The chain joins TRBV2 to TRBJ2-1, with D possibly being TRBD2 (6 bases). Germline V gene data show CDR1 as SNHLY and CDR2 as FYNNEI. This CDR3 is built from 15 residues. Trimming removed 4 bases from V and 0 bases from J, with 10 bases in between. CDR3 in amino acids: CASSAWGGSYNEQFF. In DNA form, the CDR3 reads TGTGCCAGCAGTGCTTGGGGAGGCTCCTACAATGAGCAGTTCTTC. Full variable domain (rest looked up from reference TRBV2 and TRBJ2-1): EPEVTQTPSHQVTQMGQEVILRCVPISNHLYFYWYRQILGQKVEFLVSFYNNEISEKSEIFDDQFSVERPDGSNFTLKIRSTKLEDSAMYFCASSAWGGSYNEQFFGPGTRLTVL.

The chain recombines TRBV19 with TRBJ2-7, with a possible D match to TRBD2 (6 bases). With 5 bases removed from V and 7 bases from J, the gap between germline ends came to 15 bases. Germline-derived CDR1 and CDR2 are LNHDA and SQIVND (reference sequence). The CDR3 loop spans 13 amino acids. CDR3 nucleotide sequence: TGTGCCAGTAGTGGTGCGCGGGGCCTGGAGCAGTACTTC. Its protein is CASSGARGLEQYF.

The chain is built from TRBV28 and TRBJ1-5, with a tentative D call TRBD1 (6 bases). In germline, CDR1 is MDHEN, CDR2 SYDVKM. Trimming pared 6 bases from V and 3 bases from J, leaving 15 bases between. The CDR3 loop spans 15 amino acids. CDR3 nucleotides: TGTGCCAGCAGAACAGGGAGAGGGGCCAATCAGCCCCAGCATTTT. Protein: CASRTGRGANQPQHF.

The chain has TRBV29-1 and TRBJ2-2; D might be TRBD2 (5 bases). The V end was cut by 4 bases, the J end by 0 bases, with 9 bases between. Per germline, CDR1 SQVTM and CDR2 ANQGSEA. CDR3 length equals 14 residues. The CDR3 protein is CSVARTSNTGELFF. Written as DNA, the CDR3 is TGCAGCGTTGCCCGGACTTCGAACACCGGGGAGCTGTTTTTT.

The V gene is TRBV4-1, the J gene TRBJ1-5; 7 bases match TRBD1. Trimming at V came to 3 bases and at J to 2 bases, leaving 13 bases not matched to a gene. From germline, CDR1 is MGHRA and CDR2 YSYEKL. CDR3 length: 18 residues. CDR3 in DNA: TGCGCCAGCAGCCAGACACGATACAGGGGCGGTGGCAATCAGCCCCAGCATTTT. Its translation: CASSQTRYRGGGNQPQHF.

The chain joins TRBV7-9 to TRBJ2-3; TRBD1 agrees at 10 bases. The CDR3 length is 18 residues. Losses at the gene ends were 5 bases for V and 3 bases for J; bases not matched to a gene: 14. Germline V gives CDR1 SEHNR, CDR2 FQNEAQ (reference sequence). In DNA, the CDR3 is TGTGCCAGCAGCCATGACAGGGGGCGTACCCTTAGGACAGATACGCAGTATTTT. This translates into CASSHDRGRTLRTDTQYF.

As for this clone: Sequence at one end of the junction differs from germline and may be a read error. This chain joins TRBV20-1 and TRBJ2-7; maybe TRBD1 (6 bases). The germline V gene encodes CDR1 DFQATT and CDR2 SNEGSKA (reference sequence). The CDR3 is made up of 11 amino acids. CDR3 sequence reads: CSAIQGYEQYF. The CDR3 coding sequence is TGCAGCGCTATACAGGGATACGAGCAGTACTTC.

This rearrangement joins TRBV28 to TRBJ1-4; D gene unclear. V dropped 4 bases and J dropped 0 bases, with 9 bases sitting between them. The CDR3 is made up of 15 amino acids. Germline CDR1 and CDR2: MDHEN and SYDVKM. The CDR3 DNA is TGTGCCAGCAGTTCCCCCACGGCAACTAATGAAAAACTGTTTTTT. Its protein is CASSSPTATNEKLFF.

The J gene is TRBJ1-6, the V gene TRBV28; D is possibly TRBD1 (5 bases). V lost 3 bases and J lost 7, with 13 bases in between. CDR3 length equals 15 residues. Germline lookup yields CDR1 MDHEN and CDR2 SYDVKM. The CDR3 nucleotides read TGTGCCAGCAGTTTGGGGGGGACGGTAAATTCACCCCTCCACTTT. It specifies CASSLGGTVNSPLHF.

The CDR3 nucleotides read TGTGCCAGCGCCCTAGCGGGGGGCGAGCAGTACTTC. Its translation: CASALAGGEQYF. The V gene is TRBV7-3, the J gene TRBJ2-7; TRBD2 matches at 11 bases. CDR1 and CDR2 (germline): SGHTA, FQGTGA. V shed 8 bases, J shed 6 bases, and the junction held 3 bases outside the gene matches. This CDR3 comprises 12 residues.

V usage is TRBV5-1 and J usage is TRBJ1-2; 9 positions match TRBD1. This CDR3 is built from 16 residues. CDR1 is SGHRS and CDR2 is YFSETQ in the germline V gene. Trimming took 0 bases from V and 6 from J; bases not matched to a gene: 9. CDR3 in DNA: TGCGCCAGCAGCTTGGCAGAGACAGGGGGGGAAAATGGCTACACCTTC. Translating gives CASSLAETGGENGYTF.

The genes are TRBV11-2 and TRBJ1-3, with D maybe TRBD1 (5 bases). CDR1 SGHAT and CDR2 FQNNGV come from the germline V gene. Trimming shortened V by 1 base and J by 1 base, and 8 bases separated the two germline ends. There are 15 residues in the CDR3. CDR3 DNA: TGTGCCAGCAGCTTAGTGGCAGGGTCTGGAAACACCATATATTTT. Translation: CASSLVAGSGNTIYF.

The rearrangement joins TRBV7-9 to TRBJ2-5; 11 nucleotides line up with TRBD2. Trimming cost V 2 bases and J 1 base; bases outside gene matches: 9. Germline assignment: CDR1 SEHNR and CDR2 FQNEAQ (reference sequence). This CDR3 is built from 18 residues. DNA of the CDR3: TGTGCCAGCAGCTTACCCCCCCGACTAGCGGGGACCCAAGAGACCCAGTACTTC. Translating gives CASSLPPRLAGTQETQYF.